Following are 28 T cell receptor beta chains from one sample sequenced in a study of T cells in Graves' hyperthyroidism and ophthalmopathy. The TCR beta CDR3 regions underwent amplification using RNA transcripts as the source. First-round RT-PCR targeting the TCR CDR3 was performed with the HTBI primer set. Using its own MiXCR run on the multiplex PCR reads, TCRdb lists one record per CDR3 protein. The sample contains a few hundred thousand distinct CDR3 sequences, about 15% of which appear only once. The sequencing input was blood. The receptors here all came from a woman aged 40 to 50 with Graves' hyperthyroidism that later progressed to Graves' ophthalmopathy.

This clonotype occurred many times. The chain combines TRBV11-2 with TRBJ1-2; D is undetermined. CDR3 length equals 15 residues. Trimming pared 2 bases from V and 10 bases from J, leaving 20 bases between. Germline V CDR1 and CDR2: SGHAT, FQNNGV. This CDR3 is CASSLTPPGSNDYTF. CDR3 nucleotides: TGTGCCAGCAGCTTAACACCCCCGGGTAGCAATGACTACACCTTC.

This clonotype was counted many times. The chain joins TRBV29-1 to TRBJ1-1; D uncertain. The CDR3 totals 13 residues. Trimming took 8 bases from V and 0 from J, leaving 13 bases between them. Germline-derived CDR1 and CDR2 are SQVTM and ANQGSEA. CDR3 DNA: TGCAGCTCAAGGGCAGGAATGAACACTGAAGCTTTCTTT. Its translation is CSSRAGMNTEAFF.

Of note for this clonotype: An end of the junction does not agree with germline; a read error may underlie this. The rearrangement uses TRBV20-1 and TRBJ2-3, with D perhaps assigned TRBD1 or TRBD2 (6 bases each). In germline, CDR1 is DFQATT, CDR2 SNEGSKA (reference sequence). The CDR3 runs to 12 residues. The CDR3: CSGLARTVTQYF. DNA for the CDR3: TGCAGCGGGCTAGCGAGGACAGTTACGCAGTATTTT.

This clonotype was observed at least ten times. J is TRBJ2-2 and V is TRBV7-8; D is undetermined. Germline loops: CDR1 SGHVS, CDR2 FQNEAQ. The CDR3 covers 15 residues. Trimming pared 1 base from V and 0 bases from J, leaving 6 bases between. The CDR3 sequence is CASSLVGANTGELFF. The CDR3 nucleotides read TGTGCCAGCAGCTTAGTCGGAGCGAACACCGGGGAGCTGTTTTTT.

This clonotype appeared many times. The chain joins TRBV11-2 to TRBJ2-1; D gene ambiguous. V gave up 1 base and J gave up 8 bases, with 18 bases separating them. CDR3 length: 16 amino acids. Germline values: CDR1 SGHAT, CDR2 FQNNGV. The CDR3 coding sequence is TGTGCCAGCAGCTTAGGAATGGGTACCAGAAGCGATGAGCAGTTCTTC. Encoded protein: CASSLGMGTRSDEQFF.

The DNA for the CDR3 is TGCGCCAGCAGCTTGGAGTGGTACAATGAGCAGTTCTTC. Residues: CASSLEWYNEQFF. The chain uses TRBV5-1 and TRBJ2-1; unclear D gene. The CDR3 has 13 amino acids. The V end was cut by 0 bases, the J end by 4 bases, with 5 bases between. Germline V CDR1 and CDR2: SGHRS, YFSETQ. Combining the CDR3 with reference TRBV5-1 and TRBJ2-1 gives the whole variable domain KAGVTQTPRYLIKTRGQQVTLSCSPISGHRSVSWYQQTPGQGLQFLFEYFSETQRNKGNFPGRFSGRQFSNSRSEMNVSTLELGDSALYLCASSLEWYNEQFFGPGTRLTVL.

At least ten counts were recorded for this clonotype. V usage is TRBV7-8 and J usage is TRBJ2-5; TRBD2 matches 9 bases. Germline loops: CDR1 SGHVS, CDR2 FQNEAQ. With V trimmed by 5 bases and J by 1 base, 5 bases remained unmatched. The CDR3 has 15 amino acids. DNA of the CDR3: TGTGCCAGCAGCCGCCTAGCGGGGTTCCAAGAGACCCAGTACTTC. It translates to CASSRLAGFQETQYF.

This clonotype was counted ten times or more. J is TRBJ2-3 and V is TRBV5-1; D is unresolved. The CDR3 runs 16 residues. The germline V gene has CDR1 SGHRS and CDR2 YFSETQ. V was trimmed by 4 bases and J by 6 bases, leaving 21 bases between them. As DNA, the CDR3 is TGCGCCAGCAGCACGCCCCTAGGGTCTAAGGCGGATACGCAGTATTTT. It specifies CASSTPLGSKADTQYF.

This clonotype was recorded at least ten times. The V call is TRBV15, the J call TRBJ2-5, with 10 bases matching TRBD1. CDR3 length equals 17 residues. With V trimmed by 0 bases and J by 4 bases, 8 bases remained unmatched. Per germline, CDR1 LNHNV and CDR2 YYDKDF (reference sequence). The CDR3 DNA reads TGTGCCACCAGCAGAGATTTGGGACAGGGGACGGGAGAGACCCAGTACTTC. Its protein is CATSRDLGQGTGETQYF.

This chain joins TRBV5-1 and TRBJ2-6; the D gene could be TRBD1 or TRBD2 (6 bases each). The V gene lost 2 bases and the J gene lost 2 bases, with 11 bases spanning the gap. Germline CDR1 SGHRS, CDR2 YFSETQ. The CDR3 covers 16 residues. CDR3 sequence: CASSFGGAPGANVLTF. CDR3 in DNA: TGCGCCAGCAGCTTCGGGGGCGCCCCTGGGGCCAACGTCCTGACTTTC.

This clonotype was picked up a small number of times. This may come from a read error, since a much larger clone is one base off. The CDR3 protein is CASGLRVAVNEQFF. In DNA form, the CDR3 reads TGTGCCAGCGGTCTACGGGTAGCGGTGAATGAGCAGTTCTTC. The gene calls are TRBV27 and TRBJ2-1; the D gene is possibly TRBD2 (6 bases). Germline V lookup: CDR1 MNHEY, CDR2 SMNVEV (reference sequence). V was shortened by 8 bases and J by 7 bases, with 18 bases between the two germline ends. CDR3 length: 14 amino acids.

Many counts were recorded for this clonotype. The chain uses TRBV7-9 and TRBJ2-1; D is undetermined. This CDR3 is 16 amino acids long. V lost 3 bases and J lost 7, with 19 bases in between. CDR1 and CDR2 (germline): SEHNR, FQNEAQ (reference sequence). The CDR3 coding sequence is TGTGCCAGCAGCTTGTCGAGTCCTATCTCTCTGAATGAGCAGTTCTTC. Its protein product is CASSLSSPISLNEQFF.

On this clonotype itself: Since no conserved phenylalanine or tryptophan closes the CDR3, a read error is the likely cause. J is TRBJ2-1 and V is TRBV11-3; 8 nucleotides agree with TRBD1. Germline V lookup: CDR1 SGHNT, CDR2 YENEEA. CDR3 length: 15 residues. V was clipped by 4 bases and J by 0 bases; unmatched bases: 2. The CDR3 nucleotides read TGTGCCAGCAGCTCCACAGGGGGCTCCTACAATGAGCAGTTCTCC. It specifies CASSSTGGSYNEQFS.

Ten or more counts support this clonotype. V gene TRBV6-2 or TRBV6-3 combines with J gene TRBJ1-1, with 7 bases that match TRBD1. V shed 10 bases and J 4 bases; nucleotides not matched to a gene: 15. Germline values: CDR1 MNHEY, CDR2 SVGEGT. This CDR3 region has 15 residues. The CDR3 region is CATERDNRGGTEAFF. The CDR3 DNA is TGTGCCACCGAAAGGGACAACAGGGGAGGCACTGAAGCTTTCTTT.

This clonotype has more than one count but fewer than ten. The chain uses TRBV20-1 and TRBJ2-7, with no clear D. V lost 7 bases to trimming and J lost 0 bases, with 10 bases between them. There are 12 residues in the CDR3. Germline CDR1 DFQATT, CDR2 SNEGSKA (reference sequence). DNA of the CDR3: TGCAGTGTAACGGGTAGCTCCTACGAGCAGTACTTC. Its protein is CSVTGSSYEQYF.

This clonotype was seen ten or more times. The rearrangement links TRBV6-1 to TRBJ2-2; 8 positions agree with TRBD2. CDR1 and CDR2 (germline): MNHNS, SASEGT. The trim removed 3 bases at V and 2 bases at J, leaving 17 bases unmatched. The CDR3 totals 20 residues. Here the CDR3 reads CASSEVPGGSGRLNTGELFF. CDR3 DNA sequence: TGTGCCAGCAGTGAGGTACCCGGGGGAAGCGGGAGACTTAACACCGGGGAGCTGTTTTTT.

This clonotype appeared many times. This chain uses TRBV28 with TRBJ2-7; D gene ambiguous. V lost 6 bases, J lost 6 bases, and 12 bases lay in between. This CDR3 is built from 12 residues. Germline V gene lookup returns CDR1 MDHEN and CDR2 SYDVKM. The CDR3: CASRSPPFEQYF. The CDR3 region has the DNA TGTGCCAGCAGATCCCCCCCTTTCGAGCAGTACTTC.

This clonotype was picked up many times. The chain is built from TRBV29-1 and TRBJ2-1, with D maybe TRBD2 (6 bases). The CDR3 contains 12 residues. The ends were cut back, 5 bases at V and 9 bases at J, with 14 bases in the middle. Per the germline V gene, CDR1 is SQVTM and CDR2 is ANQGSEA. CDR3 DNA: TGCAGCGTTTTAGCGGCCGGGGGTGAGCAGTTCTTC. Encoded protein: CSVLAAGGEQFF.

This clonotype has ten or more counts. This chain connects TRBV27 to TRBJ2-7; the D is unclear. CDR3 length equals 15 residues. Germline CDR1 MNHEY, CDR2 SMNVEV (reference sequence). V was shortened by 6 bases and J by 6 bases, with 21 bases between the two germline ends. The CDR3 DNA is TGTGCCAGCAGCCTCTTCCAGGTGGGAACCTCCGAGCAGTACTTC. It translates to CASSLFQVGTSEQYF.

The J gene is TRBJ2-3, the V gene TRBV3-1; D call uncertain. The CDR3 runs 16 residues. CDR1 is LGHDT, CDR2 YNNKEL, per germline (reference sequence). V lost 2 bases and J 0 bases, leaving 12 bases between the germline ends. CDR3 sequence (DNA): TGTGCCAGCAGCCAATTAGGACCAGCGAGCACAGATACGCAGTATTTT. Protein sequence: CASSQLGPASTDTQYF.

The table lists this clonotype with many counts. The rearrangement uses TRBV6-6 and TRBJ1-6; D not resolved. The germline gives CDR1 MNHNY, CDR2 SVGAGI (reference sequence). The ends were cut back, 2 bases at V and 10 bases at J, with 6 bases in the middle. CDR3 length equals 12 residues. This CDR3 reads CASSYIGSPLHF. In DNA, the CDR3 is TGTGCCAGCAGTTACATAGGGTCACCCCTCCACTTT.

This clonotype was recorded many times. CDR3 nucleotide sequence: TGTGCCAGCCATTACCCGGGACAGGGGGCAGTCGCGGCTAACTATGGCTACACCTTC. Encoded protein: CASHYPGQGAVAANYGYTF. This chain connects TRBV7-3 to TRBJ1-2; 12 bases agree with TRBD1. V lost 8 bases and J lost 0; bases outside the gene matches: 16. In germline, CDR1 is SGHTA, CDR2 FQGTGA. The CDR3 contains 19 residues.

This clonotype appeared many times. The gene calls are TRBV2 and TRBJ1-3; D is unclear. The V end was cut by 2 bases, the J end by 4 bases, with 15 bases between. CDR3 size: 16 residues. Germline V gives CDR1 SNHLY, CDR2 FYNNEI. The CDR3 protein is CASSENSGDTGNTIYF. CDR3 nucleotides: TGTGCCAGCAGTGAAAATTCAGGAGATACCGGAAACACCATATATTTT.

This clonotype was detected many times. V and J are TRBV6-2 or TRBV6-3 and TRBJ2-3, with 11 bases that match TRBD2. The V segment lost 4 bases and the J segment 6 bases; nucleotides outside the gene matches: 9. CDR3 length: 16 residues. CDR1 MNHEY and CDR2 SVGEGT come from the germline V gene. The CDR3 sequence: CASSWTGTSGFDTQYF. CDR3 coding DNA: TGTGCCAGCAGTTGGACCGGGACTAGCGGTTTTGATACGCAGTATTTT.

This clonotype has at least ten counts. This chain uses TRBV12-3 or TRBV12-4 with TRBJ1-2; 10 nucleotides line up with TRBD1. The trim removed 6 bases at V and 4 bases at J, leaving 5 bases unmatched. CDR3 length: 14 residues. The DNA of the CDR3 is TGTGCCAGCAGCGCGACAGGGGGCGGCTATGGCTACACCTTC. This codes for CASSATGGGYGYTF.

This clonotype was found many times. The rearrangement links TRBV5-8 to TRBJ2-1; D ambiguous. The CDR3 has 15 residues. Germline V gene lookup returns CDR1 SGHTS and CDR2 YDEGEE. V shed 0 bases and J shed 4 bases, with 11 bases lying between them. The CDR3 reads CASSLANSPYNEQFF. CDR3 nucleotides: TGTGCCAGCAGCTTGGCTAACAGCCCATACAATGAGCAGTTCTTC.

In its sample, this clonotype was seen many times. The genes are TRBV2 and TRBJ2-6, with 8 nucleotides matching TRBD2. CDR1 and CDR2 (germline): SNHLY, FYNNEI. Trimming removed 8 bases from V and 2 bases from J; junction bases left unmatched: 8. The CDR3 spans 16 residues. The CDR3: CASGRKAGAGANVLTF. The CDR3 nucleotides are TGTGCCAGCGGCAGAAAAGCGGGAGCTGGGGCCAACGTCCTGACTTTC.

Many counts were recorded for this clonotype. The chain couples TRBV15 to TRBJ2-5; no reliable D call. The germline V gene encodes CDR1 LNHNV and CDR2 YYDKDF (reference sequence). The length of the CDR3 is 13 residues. V lost 0 bases, J lost 4 bases, and 6 bases lay in between. The CDR3: CATSRDGPETQYF. The CDR3 region has the DNA TGTGCCACCAGCAGAGATGGGCCAGAGACCCAGTACTTC.